This is a list of T cell receptor beta chains from one sample in a study of cytomegalovirus exposure and HLA in healthy donors. Produced via immunoSEQ multiplex PCR; TCRdb's table is partial and in-frame only. The table shows about 130,000 clones, with 70% to 80% occurring only once. The source material was PBMCs. The receptors originated from a man aged 50 or older in good health and CMV-seronegative. Each CDR3 is given without its conserved first and last residue.

v_call	j_call	cdr3_aa
TRBV19	TRBJ1-5	ASSISTEQPQH
TRBV7-2	TRBJ2-7	ASSSGARAYEQY
TRBV7-2	TRBJ2-6	ASTRNSGANVLT
TRBV9	TRBJ1-2	ASSVYGTGYGYT
TRBV5-1	TRBJ2-1	ASSLGGLVVGEQF
TRBV7-2	TRBJ1-6	ASSLGSSGSPLH
TRBV30	TRBJ1-5	AWTRNSNQPQH
TRBV5-1	TRBJ2-7	ASSLGGDSVERDH
TRBV5-1	TRBJ2-7	ASSLGDTIYEQY
TRBV9	TRBJ1-1	ASSVAQDTEAF
TRBV13	TRBJ1-1	ASSYTGGEAF
TRBV5-1	TRBJ1-2	ASGTGNYGYT
TRBV7-4	TRBJ1-5	ASSSRDSPHPLHSNQPQH
TRBV4-1	TRBJ1-5	ASTPGQGGQPQH
TRBV7-9	TRBJ1-2	ASSPQRQTANYGYT
TRBV2	TRBJ2-1	ASTQSGLPFQNNEQF
TRBV5-1	TRBJ2-5	ASSFLAAEETQY
TRBV5-1	TRBJ1-4	ASSLGTGGSNEKLF
TRBV4-2	TRBJ2-3	ASSPIIAGAADTQY
TRBV25-1	TRBJ2-4	ASSGNRGAKNIQY
TRBV6-5	TRBJ2-7	ASSISGGAFEQY
TRBV7-7	TRBJ2-3	ASSLGLGGSTDTQY
TRBV10-3	TRBJ2-2	AISESGAFQNTGELF
TRBV5-6	TRBJ2-3	ASSIRDWSTDTQY
TRBV29-1	TRBJ2-5	SASGTLEETQY
TRBV4-1	TRBJ2-6	ASSQAATIAGANVLT
TRBV7-2	TRBJ1-6	ASSSGGSPLH
TRBV10-3	TRBJ1-4	AISPQGAHEKLF
TRBV5-1	TRBJ2-7	ASSLSLRGQSSYEQY